The present T cell receptor beta chain was sequenced within a study of CD8 T cells in Susac syndrome. RNA in amounts of about 0.5 to 1 ug was reverse transcribed with random hexamers. TCRdb re-derived calls from the immunoSEQ multiplex PCR reads in MiXCR, one entry per CDR3 protein. This sample has 300,000 or so distinct CDR3 sequences, with roughly nine tenths found just once. Looked up from germline, CDR1 is GTSNPN and CDR2 is SVGIG (reference sequence). The CDR3 extends over 14 amino acids. V shed 2 bases and J shed 2 bases, with 12 bases lying between them. The J gene is TRBJ2-5, the V gene TRBV30; perhaps D is TRBD1 or TRBD2 (5 bases each). The sequence derives from a human donor with multiple sclerosis. The specimen sequenced was CD4+ T cells from PBMCs. CDR3 nucleotides: TGTGCCTGGAGTCCGGGACGGAGACAAGAGACCCAGTACTTC. It translates to CAWSPGRRQETQYF.